This passage covers 2 T cell receptor beta chains from one sample sequenced in a study of T cell clonotyping in hematopoietic cell transplantation. Some clones are missing from TCRdb's copy, which holds only in-frame ones; the method was immunoSEQ multiplex PCR. The table records about 11,000 clones, around 45% of them present only once. This specimen was PBMCs, taken 30 days after allogeneic stem cell transplant. All receptors derive from a male patient aged 45 to 59 who had an allogeneic stem cell transplant from an unrelated donor, so the T cells may come from the graft donor. Some clones in this sample may be carry-over from other donors' samples.

This chain links TRBV2 with TRBJ2-1; possible D gene TRBD2, 6 bases. Trimming took off 5 bases at V and 6 bases at J, with 11 bases between the two ends. The CDR3 length is 13 residues. CDR1 and CDR2 (germline): SNHLY, FYNNEI. The CDR3, as DNA: TGTGCCAGCAGTCCAACGGAGGGCAATGAGCAGTTCTTC. Translated, it gives CASSPTEGNEQFF.

The V and J genes are TRBV4-1 and TRBJ2-7; D is possibly TRBD2 (6 bases). Germline V gene lookup returns CDR1 MGHRA and CDR2 YSYEKL. V shed 0 bases and J shed 4 bases, with 13 bases lying between them. The CDR3 runs 15 residues. The CDR3 DNA reads as TGCGCCAGCAGCCAAGAGGGGGGATCTTGGTACGAGCAGTACTTC. Its protein product is CASSQEGGSWYEQYF.